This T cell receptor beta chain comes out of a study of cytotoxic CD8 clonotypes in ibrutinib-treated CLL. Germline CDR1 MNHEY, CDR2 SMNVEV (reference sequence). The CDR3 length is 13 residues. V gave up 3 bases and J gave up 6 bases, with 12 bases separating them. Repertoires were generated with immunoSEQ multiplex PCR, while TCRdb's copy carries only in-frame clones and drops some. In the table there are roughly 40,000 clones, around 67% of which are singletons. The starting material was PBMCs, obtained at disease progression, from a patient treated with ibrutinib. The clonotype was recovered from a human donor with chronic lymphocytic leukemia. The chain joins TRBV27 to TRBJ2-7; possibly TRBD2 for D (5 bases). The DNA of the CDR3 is TGTGCCAGCAGTTTGGAGGAAAGAACCGAGCAGTACTTC. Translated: CASSLEERTEQYF.